This TCR beta chain originates from a study of early T cells in non-severe SARS-CoV-2 infection (dated by TCRdb to about 2021). Turning to the overall study: Because TCR sequencing was done on bulk RNA from unsorted whole blood, the alpha and beta chains could not be paired.

This clonotype was seen more than once but under ten times. The target of this receptor is not known. Within one base of it there is no much larger clone, and no base qualities were kept. General study outcomes and caveats: VDJdb matching was skewed toward anti-spike CD8 responses, so virus-specific expansions were likely underestimated and private and CD4 specificities were missed.

CDR1 and CDR2 are read off the germline V gene (reference sequence) as LGHDT and YNNKEL. Unmatched junction bases come to 8, with V trimmed by 5 bases and J by 7 bases. The CDR3 starts with the cysteine, ends with the phenylalanine, and has 14 residues. The sequence is cut down to CDR3 DNA, 42 bases in frame from base 1. Libraries were made using 5' RACE. The sequencer was a NextSeq 500. The TCR library protocol attached unique molecular identifiers to individual cDNA molecules to correct for sequencing error and PCR bias. Sequencing covered both TCR alpha and beta chains, and within each sample the abundances of alpha and beta sequences were tightly co-correlated. On the study's bioinformatics: Decombinator V4 was used to perform V gene, J gene and CDR3 annotation of TCR sequences. Expanded TCRs were defined as changing significantly between any two time points under a Poisson model with p below 0.0001. TCR abundances were normalised to the total number of TCRs sequenced per sample and expressed as counts per million. TRAV1-2 paired with TRAJ12, TRAJ20 or TRAJ33 defined MAIT TCRs, while TRAV10 paired with TRAJ18 defined iNKT TCRs. A search of VDJdb, accessed on 1 November 2021, was run for TCRs annotated to CMV, EBV and SARS-CoV-2, with TCRs annotated for multiple antigens excluded. TCRdb trimmed public reads at Q25 via fastp, called clones via MiXCR and kept in-frame beta chains. Here each entry gathers all rows of one CDR3 protein and keeps the most common genes and DNA. It is TCRdb's table, rather than the study itself, that gives the V and J calls and clone size. This sample has 55,000 to 85,000 distinct CDR3 sequences in its table, and approximately 12% of those were observed once. Roughly 4.3% of the sample rests with the top ten.

Set within a cohort of healthcare workers in London, UK, this nested case-control study involved weekly PCR testing of nasopharyngeal swabs along with blood sampling. Healthcare workers were recruited during the week of the UK lockdown, between 23 and 31 March 2020, and followed weekly for up to 16 weeks. This receptor was identified in an adult who was a healthcare worker with PCR-confirmed SARS-CoV-2 infection or an uninfected control (not recorded which). Recombination connected TRBV3-1 to TRBJ1-3; 7 bases in the middle match TRBD1. Sample: whole blood. The DNA reads as follows: TGTGCCAGCAGCTCCAGAAGGGGGCCGAACACCATATATTTT. Translated, this is CASSSRRGPNTIYF.